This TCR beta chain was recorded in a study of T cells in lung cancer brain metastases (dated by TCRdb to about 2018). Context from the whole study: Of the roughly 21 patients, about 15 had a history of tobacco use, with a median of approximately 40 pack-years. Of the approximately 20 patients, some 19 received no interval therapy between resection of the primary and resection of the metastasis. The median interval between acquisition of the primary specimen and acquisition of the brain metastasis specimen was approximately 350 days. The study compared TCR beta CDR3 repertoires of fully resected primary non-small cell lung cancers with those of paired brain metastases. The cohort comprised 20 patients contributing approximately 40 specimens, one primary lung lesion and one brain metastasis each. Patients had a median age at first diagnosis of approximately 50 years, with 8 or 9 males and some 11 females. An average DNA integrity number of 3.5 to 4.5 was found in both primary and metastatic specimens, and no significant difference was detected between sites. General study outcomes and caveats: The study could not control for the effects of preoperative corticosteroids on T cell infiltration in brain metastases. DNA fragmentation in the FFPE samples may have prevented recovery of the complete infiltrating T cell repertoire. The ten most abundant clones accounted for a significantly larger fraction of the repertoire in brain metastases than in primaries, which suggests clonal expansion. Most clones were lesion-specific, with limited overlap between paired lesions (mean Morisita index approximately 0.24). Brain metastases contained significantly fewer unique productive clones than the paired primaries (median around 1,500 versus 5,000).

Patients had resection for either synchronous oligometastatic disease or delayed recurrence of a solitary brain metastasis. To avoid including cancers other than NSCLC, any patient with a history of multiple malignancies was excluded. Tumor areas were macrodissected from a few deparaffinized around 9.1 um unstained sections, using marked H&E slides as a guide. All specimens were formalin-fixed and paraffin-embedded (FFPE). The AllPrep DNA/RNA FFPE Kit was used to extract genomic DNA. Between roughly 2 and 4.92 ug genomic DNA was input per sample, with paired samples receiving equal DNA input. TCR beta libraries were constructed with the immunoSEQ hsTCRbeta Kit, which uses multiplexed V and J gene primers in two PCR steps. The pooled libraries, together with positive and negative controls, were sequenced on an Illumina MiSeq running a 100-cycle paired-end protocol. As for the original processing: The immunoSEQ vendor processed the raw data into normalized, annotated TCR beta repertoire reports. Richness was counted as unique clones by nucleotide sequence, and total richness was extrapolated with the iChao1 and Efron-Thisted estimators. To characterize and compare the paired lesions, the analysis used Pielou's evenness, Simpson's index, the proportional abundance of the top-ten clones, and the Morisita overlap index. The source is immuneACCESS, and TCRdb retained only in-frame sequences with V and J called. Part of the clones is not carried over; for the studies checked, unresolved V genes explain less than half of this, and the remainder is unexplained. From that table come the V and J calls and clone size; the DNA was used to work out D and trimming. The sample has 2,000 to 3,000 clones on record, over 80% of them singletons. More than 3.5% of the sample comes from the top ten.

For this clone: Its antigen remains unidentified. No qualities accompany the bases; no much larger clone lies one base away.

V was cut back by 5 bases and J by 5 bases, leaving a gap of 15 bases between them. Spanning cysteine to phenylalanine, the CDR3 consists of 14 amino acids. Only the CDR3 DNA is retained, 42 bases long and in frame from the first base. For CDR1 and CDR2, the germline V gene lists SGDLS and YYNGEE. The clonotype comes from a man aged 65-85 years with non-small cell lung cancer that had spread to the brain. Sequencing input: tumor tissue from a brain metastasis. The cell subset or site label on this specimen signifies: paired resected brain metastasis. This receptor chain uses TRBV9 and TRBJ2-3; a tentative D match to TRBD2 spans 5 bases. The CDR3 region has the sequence CASSDGLPGDTQYF. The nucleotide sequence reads TGTGCCAGCAGTGACGGACTCCCCGGAGATACGCAGTATTTT.